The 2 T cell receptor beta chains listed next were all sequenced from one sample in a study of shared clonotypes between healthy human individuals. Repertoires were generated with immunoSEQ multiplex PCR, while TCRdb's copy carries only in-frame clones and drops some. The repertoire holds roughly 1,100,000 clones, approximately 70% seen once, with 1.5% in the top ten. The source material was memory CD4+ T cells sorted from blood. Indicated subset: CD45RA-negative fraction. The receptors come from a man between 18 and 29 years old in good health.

The CDR3 sequence is CAWSVGLQGREQYF. The CDR3 bases are TGTGCCTGGAGTGTCGGCCTACAGGGGCGAGAGCAGTACTTC. The chain joins TRBV30 to TRBJ2-7; 7 bases match TRBD1. The germline V gene has CDR1 GTSNPN and CDR2 SVGIG (reference sequence). There are 14 residues in the CDR3. Losses at the gene ends were 0 bases for V and 7 bases for J; bases not matched to a gene: 9.

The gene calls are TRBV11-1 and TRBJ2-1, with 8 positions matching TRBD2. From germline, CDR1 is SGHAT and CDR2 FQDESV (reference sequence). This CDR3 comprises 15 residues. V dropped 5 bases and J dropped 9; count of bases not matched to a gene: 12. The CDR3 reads CASSPGSGGWSEQFF. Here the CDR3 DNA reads TGTGCCAGCAGCCCCGGAAGCGGGGGTTGGAGTGAGCAGTTCTTC.